Below, 29 T cell receptor beta chains from the same sample are listed, as sequenced in a study of OX40 agonist ivuxolimab in advanced cancers. Repertoires were generated with immunoSEQ multiplex PCR, while TCRdb's copy carries only in-frame clones and drops some. The sample lists tens of thousands of clones, around 83% occurring once. Material: CD4+ or CD8+ T cells sorted from blood, obtained in a trial of the OX40 agonist ivuxolimab. These receptors originate from an adult with an advanced solid tumor such as melanoma, head and neck, liver or kidney cancer.

The rearrangement joins TRBV5-1 to TRBJ2-1, with D tentatively TRBD1 (6 bases). In germline, CDR1 is SGHRS, CDR2 YFSETQ. Trimming stripped 0 bases from V and 5 bases from J, with 15 bases between. This CDR3 has 16 amino acids. The CDR3: CASSLAPGASDNEQFF. CDR3 nucleotide sequence: TGCGCCAGCAGCTTGGCCCCAGGGGCCAGCGACAATGAGCAGTTCTTC.

The genes are TRBV4-2 and TRBJ2-3, with a weak D call TRBD1 (6 bases). From germline, CDR1 is LGHNA and CDR2 YNFKEQ. Trimming shortened V by 1 base and J by 6 bases, and 11 bases separated the two germline ends. The CDR3 has 14 amino acids. The CDR3 DNA follows: TGTGCCAGCAGCCAAGCACAGGGTTTGGATACGCAGTATTTT. This translates into CASSQAQGLDTQYF.

The rearrangement links TRBV30 to TRBJ2-2, with D unclear. This CDR3 is built from 15 residues. Per the germline V gene, CDR1 is GTSNPN and CDR2 is SVGIG (reference sequence). V was shortened by 4 bases and J by 9 bases, with 21 bases between the two germline ends. The CDR3 nucleotides read TGTGCCTGGACCGAATACTACCGTGGATCCCGGGAGCTGTTTTTT. Residues: CAWTEYYRGSRELFF. Combining the CDR3 with reference TRBV30 and TRBJ2-2 gives the whole variable domain SQTIHQWPATLVQPVGSPLSLECTVEGTSNPNLYWYRQAAGRGLQLLFYSVGIGQISSEVPQNLSASRPQDRQFILSSKKLLLSDSGFYLCAWTEYYRGSRELFFGEGSRLTVL.

This chain links TRBV18 with TRBJ2-7, with 7 bases fitting TRBD1. J gave up 7 bases and V 3 bases, and 9 bases lay outside the gene matches. CDR1 is KGHSH and CDR2 is LQKENI in the germline V gene. This CDR3 is built from 14 residues. CDR3 coding DNA: TGTGCCAGCTCACCGGGACAGACCCCTAGGGAGCAGTACTTC. This gives the protein CASSPGQTPREQYF.

V is TRBV9 and J is TRBJ2-3; D ambiguous. Per germline, CDR1 SGDLS and CDR2 YYNGEE. V lost 0 bases and J 4 bases, leaving 9 bases between the germline ends. The CDR3 sequence is 14 residues long. The CDR3 nucleotides are TGTGCCAGCAGCGTAGGAGCCCGGGCAGATACGCAGTATTTT. Its translation is CASSVGARADTQYF.

The chain uses TRBV2 and TRBJ2-7, with a weak D call TRBD1 (5 bases). Germline assignment: CDR1 SNHLY and CDR2 FYNNEI. This CDR3 has 15 residues. The V end lost 6 bases, the J end lost 0 bases, and 15 bases lay between the germline ends. CDR3 loop: CASRARARTSYEQYF. DNA for the CDR3: TGTGCCAGCAGGGCCAGGGCCAGAACCTCCTACGAGCAGTACTTC.

V and J are TRBV6-6 and TRBJ1-2, with TRBD1 matching over 8 bases. The CDR3 consists of 15 residues. The V gene end was trimmed by 6 bases and the J gene end by 3 bases; junction bases not matched to a gene: 9. From germline, CDR1 is MNHNY and CDR2 SVGAGI (reference sequence). CDR3 nucleotide sequence: TGTGCCAGCAGACCAGGACAGGGTTCGGACTATGGCTACACCTTC. Protein: CASRPGQGSDYGYTF.

The rearrangement links TRBV28 to TRBJ2-6; 12 nucleotides line up with TRBD1. CDR3 length: 18 amino acids. CDR1 MDHEN and CDR2 SYDVKM come from the germline V gene. V shed 3 bases and J 4 bases; nucleotides not matched to a gene: 7. The CDR3 DNA sequence: TGTGCCAGCAGTTTCTACTGGGACAGGGGGCTCGGGGCCAACGTCCTGACTTTC. Translated, it gives CASSFYWDRGLGANVLTF.

The chain joins TRBV2 to TRBJ2-1; 8 bases agree with TRBD2. The length of the CDR3 is 14 residues. The trim removed 11 bases at V and 5 bases at J, leaving 11 bases unmatched. Germline CDR1 reads SNHLY; CDR2 reads FYNNEI. The CDR3 DNA sequence: TGTGCCGGGGAGTTGGCGGGGGGTGACAATGAGCAGTTCTTC. It yields the protein CAGELAGGDNEQFF.

CDR3 sequence reads: CASSPGTFNTGELFF. The DNA for the CDR3 is TGTGCCAGCAGTCCCGGGACGTTTAACACCGGGGAGCTGTTTTTT. The chain uses TRBV6-5 and TRBJ2-2; either TRBD1 or TRBD2 may supply D (5 bases each). Per the germline V gene, CDR1 is MNHEY and CDR2 is SVGAGI. The CDR3 spans 15 residues. V lost 5 bases and J lost 2, with 12 bases in between.

The chain is built from TRBV30 and TRBJ1-2; D gene uncertain. Germline V gene sequence: CDR1 GTSNPN, CDR2 SVGIG (reference sequence). The germline V and J ends were trimmed by 5 bases and 2 bases, with 9 bases remaining between them. The CDR3 sequence is 12 residues long. The CDR3 region has the DNA TGTGCCTGGGCTCGGAGGAACTATGGCTACACCTTC. This gives the protein CAWARRNYGYTF.

This chain connects TRBV4-2 to TRBJ2-2; no clear D. The germline CDR1 and CDR2 sequences are LGHNA and YNFKEQ. Trimming took 0 bases from V and 6 from J, leaving 11 bases between them. The CDR3 sequence is 15 residues long. CDR3 loop: CASSQEVVDAGELFF. The CDR3 nucleotides are TGTGCCAGCAGCCAAGAGGTAGTTGACGCCGGGGAGCTGTTTTTT.

The chain joins TRBV5-1 to TRBJ1-2; D uncertain. Germline CDR1 SGHRS, CDR2 YFSETQ. V shed 4 bases and J shed 7 bases, with 14 bases lying between them. The CDR3 is made up of 13 amino acids. CDR3 region: CASSRWGSGGYTF. CDR3 bases: TGCGCCAGCAGCCGATGGGGTTCAGGTGGCTACACCTTC. Full variable domain (remainder filled in from reference TRBV5-1 and TRBJ1-2): KAGVTQTPRYLIKTRGQQVTLSCSPISGHRSVSWYQQTPGQGLQFLFEYFSETQRNKGNFPGRFSGRQFSNSRSEMNVSTLELGDSALYLCASSRWGSGGYTFGSGTRLTVV.

The chain employs TRBV7-8 and TRBJ2-3, with D perhaps TRBD2 (5 bases). This CDR3 contains 18 residues. Between the trimmed V and J ends, which lost 2 bases and 4 bases, there was a span of 22 bases. Per the germline V gene, CDR1 is SGHVS and CDR2 is FQNEAQ. CDR3 protein: CASSLPRDGHERADTQYF. DNA for the CDR3: TGTGCCAGCAGCTTACCCCGGGATGGGCATGAGAGGGCAGATACGCAGTATTTT.

The chain uses TRBV7-3 and TRBJ1-4, with D maybe TRBD1 (5 bases). The germline V and J ends were trimmed by 3 bases and 0 bases, with 8 bases remaining between them. The germline V gene encodes CDR1 SGHTA and CDR2 FQGTGA. This CDR3 has 15 residues. The CDR3 sequence is CASSLGLSTNEKLFF. CDR3 coding DNA: TGTGCCAGCAGCTTGGGACTTTCAACTAATGAAAAACTGTTTTTT.

This clone was counted only a few times. CDR3 nucleotides: TGTGCCATCTACAGGGGGCTTTATTCACCCCTCCACTTT. It specifies CAIYRGLYSPLHF. The genes are TRBV10-3 and TRBJ1-6; 9 nucleotides agree with TRBD1. Germline V CDR1 and CDR2: ENHRY, SYGVKD. After removal of 8 bases from V and 8 bases from J, the junction contained 4 bases not matched to a gene. The CDR3 has 13 amino acids.

The chain carries TRBV5-1 and TRBJ2-1; D is perhaps TRBD2 (6 bases). The CDR3 runs 13 residues. Germline V lookup: CDR1 SGHRS, CDR2 YFSETQ. The V end lost 7 bases, the J end lost 4 bases, and 12 bases lay between the germline ends. CDR3 DNA sequence: TGCGCCAGCGCGCTGGGGGGTTACAATGAGCAGTTCTTC. This translates into CASALGGYNEQFF.

This clone was counted only a few times. J is TRBJ1-1 and V is TRBV11-3; TRBD1 matches 9 bases. V lost 5 bases and J lost 8; bases outside the gene matches: 3. The CDR3 is made up of 12 amino acids. Germline values: CDR1 SGHNT, CDR2 YENEEA. CDR3 protein: CASSRTGEEAFF. In DNA, the CDR3 is TGTGCCAGCAGCCGGACAGGGGAGGAAGCTTTCTTT.

The chain links TRBV5-1 to TRBJ2-7, with 9 bases aligning to TRBD2. The length of the CDR3 is 14 residues. Germline loops: CDR1 SGHRS, CDR2 YFSETQ. V gave up 2 bases and J gave up 6 bases; unmatched junction bases: 6. In DNA, the CDR3 is TGCGCCAGCAGCTTCGGTAGCGGGAGCGTCGAGCAGTACTTC. It specifies CASSFGSGSVEQYF.

The chain uses TRBV15 and TRBJ2-7; D unclear. The CDR3 contains 16 residues. Germline V gene lookup returns CDR1 LNHNV and CDR2 YYDKDF (reference sequence). Trimming took off 0 bases at V and 0 bases at J, with 12 bases between the two ends. CDR3 loop: CATSRDLHLSSYEQYF. CDR3 bases: TGTGCCACCAGCAGAGATCTGCACCTAAGCTCCTACGAGCAGTACTTC.

This sequence joins TRBV30 and TRBJ1-3; TRBD1 matches at 7 bases. The germline V gene encodes CDR1 GTSNPN and CDR2 SVGIG (reference sequence). V lost 3 bases, J lost 3 bases, and 8 bases stayed unmatched. CDR3 length equals 15 residues. The CDR3 protein is CAWSPGTALGNTIYF. CDR3 coding DNA: TGTGCCTGGAGCCCGGGGACAGCTCTTGGAAACACCATATATTTT.

This clone has only one observation. The rearrangement uses TRBV11-1 and TRBJ2-3, with 8 nucleotides matching TRBD2. Per the germline V gene, CDR1 is SGHAT and CDR2 is FQDESV (reference sequence). V was clipped by 4 bases and J by 6 bases; unmatched bases: 12. The CDR3 spans 16 residues. The CDR3 is CASSSEGREGLDTQYF. DNA of the CDR3: TGTGCCAGCAGCTCCGAGGGACGGGAGGGCCTTGATACGCAGTATTTT.

The chain employs TRBV28 and TRBJ2-7, with D unresolved. This CDR3 is 11 amino acids long. From germline, CDR1 is MDHEN and CDR2 SYDVKM. The V gene lost 3 bases and the J gene lost 0 bases, with 0 bases spanning the gap. CDR3 DNA: TGTGCCAGCAGTTTCTCCTACGAGCAGTACTTC. This gives the protein CASSFSYEQYF.

The gene calls are TRBV21-1 and TRBJ2-7. TRBV21-1 is tagged as a pseudogene. The CDR3 totals 14 residues. CDR3 bases: TGTGCCAGCGGAGAAGGGGGACTGCCCTACGAGCAGTACTTC. This codes for CASGEGGLPYEQYF.

V gene TRBV5-1 combines with J gene TRBJ2-7; either TRBD1 or TRBD2 may fit D (5 bases each). The CDR3 is 14 residues long. The germline V and J ends were trimmed by 4 bases and 0 bases, with 11 bases remaining between them. Germline CDR1 and CDR2: SGHRS and YFSETQ. The CDR3, as DNA: TGCGCCAGCAGCGATCCAGGGAGCTCCTACGAGCAGTACTTC. It translates to CASSDPGSSYEQYF.

The CDR3 reads CASSLDRPTDTQYF. In nucleotides, the CDR3 is TGTGCCAGCAGCTTAGATCGGCCGACAGATACGCAGTATTTT. This chain uses TRBV11-2 with TRBJ2-3; D gene uncertain. The CDR3 is 14 amino acids. Germline V gives CDR1 SGHAT, CDR2 FQNNGV. V lost 0 bases and J lost 3, with 7 bases in between.

CDR3 DNA: TGCGCCAGCAGAACCGGGAGGCCCCAAGAGACCCAGTACTTC. Its translation is CASRTGRPQETQYF. The chain employs TRBV10-1 and TRBJ2-5, with TRBD2 matching over 7 bases. The CDR3 loop spans 14 amino acids. Germline assignment: CDR1 WNHNN and CDR2 SYGVQD (reference sequence). Trimming removed 6 bases from V and 1 base from J; junction bases left unmatched: 5.

This rearrangement joins TRBV30 to TRBJ2-5; 7 bases align to TRBD1. The ends lost 8 bases at V and 2 bases at J; junction bases unmatched: 17. The CDR3 is 16 amino acids. Germline CDR1 reads GTSNPN; CDR2 reads SVGIG (reference sequence). The CDR3 DNA reads as TGTGCCGGGGACACGGGTAATTACAGGGGTCAAGAGACCCAGTACTTC. Protein: CAGDTGNYRGQETQYF.

The chain couples TRBV5-6 to TRBJ1-2, with D perhaps matching TRBD1 (5 bases). V lost 0 bases and J lost 5, with 8 bases in between. This CDR3 comprises 13 residues. Germline loops: CDR1 SGHDT, CDR2 YYEEEE. Here the CDR3 reads CASSLGRDYGYTF. CDR3 DNA sequence: TGTGCCAGCAGCTTGGGCAGGGATTATGGCTACACCTTC.